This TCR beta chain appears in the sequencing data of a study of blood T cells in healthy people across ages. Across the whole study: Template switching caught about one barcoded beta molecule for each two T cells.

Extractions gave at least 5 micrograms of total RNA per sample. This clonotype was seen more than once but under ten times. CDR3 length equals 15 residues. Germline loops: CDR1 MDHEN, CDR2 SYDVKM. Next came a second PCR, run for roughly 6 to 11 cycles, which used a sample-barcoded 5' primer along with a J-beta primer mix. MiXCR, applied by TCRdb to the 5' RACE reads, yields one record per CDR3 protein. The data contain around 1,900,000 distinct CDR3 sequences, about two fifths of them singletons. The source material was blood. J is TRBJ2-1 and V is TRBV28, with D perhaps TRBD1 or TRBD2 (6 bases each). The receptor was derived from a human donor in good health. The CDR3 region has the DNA TGTGCAGCAAACGGAGGGGGGTTTACCTACAATGAGCAGTTCTTC. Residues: CAANGGGFTYNEQFF.